Shown below are 8 T cell receptor beta chains from a single sample sequenced in a study of OX40 agonist ivuxolimab in advanced cancers. TCRdb's copy holds only in-frame clones and misses some; the assay was immunoSEQ multiplex PCR. There are around 84,000 clones in the sample; 85% to 95% occur only once, and about 10% lies in the top ten. The specimen comprised CD4+ or CD8+ T cells sorted from blood, sampled in a trial of the OX40 agonist ivuxolimab. The source is an adult with an advanced solid tumor such as melanoma, head and neck, liver or kidney cancer.

The CDR3 loop is CASSSGGGTSTDTQYF. CDR3 in DNA: TGTGCCAGCAGCTCCGGAGGGGGGACTAGCACAGATACGCAGTATTTT. V usage is TRBV13 and J usage is TRBJ2-3; D possibly uses TRBD1 or TRBD2 (6 bases each). Deletions cut 4 bases from V and 0 bases from J, with 14 bases between. The CDR3 has 16 residues. Germline V gene lookup returns CDR1 PRHDT and CDR2 FYEKMQ (reference sequence).

The rearrangement links TRBV6-6 to TRBJ2-1, with D perhaps matching TRBD1 (6 bases). The germline V gene has CDR1 MNHNY and CDR2 SVGAGI (reference sequence). The CDR3 has 15 residues. V lost 4 bases, J lost 9 bases, and 19 bases lay in between. CDR3: CASSSNLGHSVEQFF. CDR3 coding DNA: TGTGCCAGCAGTTCCAACCTGGGACATTCGGTTGAGCAGTTCTTC.

This chain links TRBV2 with TRBJ1-2, with TRBD1 matching over 8 bases. Germline loops: CDR1 SNHLY, CDR2 FYNNEI. The junction had 16 bases not matched to a gene; V was cut back by 2 bases and J by 8 bases. This CDR3 region has 17 residues. The CDR3 is CASSEWQGARRGWGYTF. CDR3 bases: TGTGCCAGCAGTGAATGGCAGGGGGCGCGTCGGGGTTGGGGCTACACCTTC. Using reference TRBV2 and TRBJ1-2 for the parts outside the CDR3, the full variable domain is EPEVTQTPSHQVTQMGQEVILRCVPISNHLYFYWYRQILGQKVEFLVSFYNNEISEKSEIFDDQFSVERPDGSNFTLKIRSTKLEDSAMYFCASSEWQGARRGWGYTFGSGTRLTVV.

A remark on this clone: One end of the junction varies from germline; a read error may be responsible. The chain combines TRBV9 with TRBJ1-2, with 10 positions matching TRBD1. CDR1 and CDR2 (germline): SGDLS, YYNGEE. The CDR3 spans 17 residues. CDR3 sequence reads: CASSESTVRDRGMVGAF. DNA of the CDR3: TGTGCCAGCAGCGAATCCACTGTCAGGGACAGGGGTATGGTAGGGGCCTTC.

J is TRBJ2-3 and V is TRBV7-3; 15 positions agree with TRBD2. Losses at the gene ends were 5 bases for V and 6 bases for J; bases not matched to a gene: 9. Germline V gene data show CDR1 as SGHTA and CDR2 as FQGTGA. The CDR3 length is 17 residues. The CDR3 loop is CASSDLGLAGGLDTQYF. In nucleotides, the CDR3 is TGTGCCAGCAGCGACCTCGGACTAGCGGGGGGGTTGGATACGCAGTATTTT.

V and J are TRBV6-5 and TRBJ1-2; a weak D match, TRBD1 (5 bases). The CDR3 extends over 16 amino acids. The V end lost 0 bases, the J end lost 5 bases, and 16 bases lay between the germline ends. Germline V gene lookup returns CDR1 MNHEY and CDR2 SVGAGI. CDR3 sequence (DNA): TGTGCCAGCAGTTACTCCTCGGGGCAGAGAGATTATGGCTACACCTTC. It codes for CASSYSSGQRDYGYTF.

This sequence joins TRBV6-4 and TRBJ1-6; D not certain. CDR1 and CDR2 (germline): MRHNA, SNTAGT. The CDR3 runs to 15 residues. The ends were cut back, 2 bases at V and 7 bases at J, with 12 bases in the middle. The CDR3 region has the DNA TGTGCCAGCAGTGACCTTCCGGGTGGAAATTCACCCCTCCACTTT. It translates to CASSDLPGGNSPLHF.

J is TRBJ2-7 and V is TRBV19; D is ambiguous. V lost 4 bases and J lost 0, with 7 bases in between. Germline V lookup: CDR1 LNHDA, CDR2 SQIVND (reference sequence). The length of the CDR3 is 13 residues. CDR3: CASSRGSSYEQYF. The CDR3 nucleotides are TGTGCCAGTAGTAGAGGCAGCTCCTACGAGCAGTACTTC. Looking up the rest from reference TRBV19 and TRBJ2-7 gives the full variable domain: DGGITQSPKYLFRKEGQNVTLSCEQNLNHDAMYWYRQDPGQGLRLIYYSQIVNDFQKGDIAEGYSVSREKKESFPLTVTSAQKNPTAFYLCASSRGSSYEQYFGPGTRLTVT.